These 15 T cell receptor beta chains were sequenced from one sample in a study of metastatic and nonmetastatic thyroid tumors (dated by TCRdb to the early 2020s). None of the patients had been given any treatment before thyroid surgery. The method was PCR. Reads for this sample came from an Illumina HiSeq 4000. TCRdb itself trimmed the public reads at Q25 with fastp, ran MiXCR and retained productive beta chains. The sample table shows roughly 39,000 clones, and over 40% are seen once. The ten largest clones represent less than 25% of the sample. Sequencing used tumor tissue. The receptors stem from a male donor with papillary thyroid cancer or a benign thyroid nodule (not recorded which). Some clones in this sample may be carry-over from other donors' samples.

The chain combines TRBV5-1 with TRBJ2-2; D unclear. Looked up from germline, CDR1 is SGHRS and CDR2 is YFSETQ. This CDR3 has 13 amino acids. Trimming removed 6 bases from V and 0 bases from J, with 6 bases in between. This CDR3 is CASTPTNTGELFF. The CDR3 nucleotides are TGCGCCAGCACCCCCACGAACACCGGGGAGCTGTTTTTT.

The chain links TRBV5-4 to TRBJ2-1; TRBD1 matches 9 bases. J was trimmed by 4 bases and V by 1 base; bases with no gene match: 6. The CDR3 contains 16 residues. CDR1 is SGHNT, CDR2 YYREEE, per germline (reference sequence). The CDR3 DNA reads as TGTGCCAGCAGCTTGTTCACAGGGGGCATGTACAATGAGCAGTTCTTC. Protein: CASSLFTGGMYNEQFF. The full variable domain, with the rest looked up from reference TRBV5-4 and TRBJ2-1, is ETGVTQSPTHLIKTRGQQVTLRCSSQSGHNTVSWYQQALGQGPQFIFQYYREEENGRGNFPPRFSGLQFPNYSSELNVNALELDDSALYLCASSLFTGGMYNEQFFGPGTRLTVL.

This clone was detected only a few times. The rearrangement links TRBV19 to TRBJ1-3; D is unclear. Trimming removed 2 bases from V and 2 bases from J, with 10 bases in between. Germline V gene sequence: CDR1 LNHDA, CDR2 SQIVND (reference sequence). The CDR3 has 15 residues. The CDR3 DNA reads as TGTGCCAGTAGTATAACGGACGGCACTGGAAACACCATATATTTT. Its translation is CASSITDGTGNTIYF.

The chain couples TRBV20-1 to TRBJ2-2; TRBD2 matches at 12 bases. CDR3 length equals 16 residues. CDR1 is DFQATT and CDR2 is SNEGSKA in the germline V gene (reference sequence). Germline trimming cut 0 bases from V and 5 bases from J; bases unmatched to any gene: 4. Here the CDR3 DNA reads TGCAGTGCTAGAGACCGACTAGCGGGGGAAACCGGGGAGCTGTTTTTT. Its translation is CSARDRLAGETGELFF.

The chain carries TRBV28 and TRBJ2-7, with 11 bases aligning to TRBD2. The CDR3 extends over 18 amino acids. Germline V gene data show CDR1 as MDHEN and CDR2 as SYDVKM. V lost 3 bases and J lost 5; bases outside the gene matches: 15. Here the CDR3 DNA reads TGTGCCAGCAGTTTTGGCCCCGCCACTAGCGGGAGTTCCCACGAGCAGTACTTC. This codes for CASSFGPATSGSSHEQYF.

The genes are TRBV28 and TRBJ2-7, with a weak D call TRBD2 (5 bases). Germline CDR1 reads MDHEN; CDR2 reads SYDVKM. Trimming took 1 base from V and 6 from J, leaving 13 bases between them. The CDR3 consists of 14 residues. The CDR3 nucleotides read TGTGCCAGCAGTTTATCGGCTAGCTCAGGCGAGCAGTACTTC. It specifies CASSLSASSGEQYF.

The chain joins TRBV2 to TRBJ1-5; possibly TRBD1 for D (5 bases). Germline V lookup: CDR1 SNHLY, CDR2 FYNNEI. The V and J ends lost 5 bases and 2 bases respectively, with 13 bases between them. The CDR3 runs 15 residues. This CDR3 reads CASSLQGYGNQPQHF. CDR3 DNA sequence: TGTGCCAGCAGTTTGCAGGGTTATGGCAATCAGCCCCAGCATTTT.

CDR3 in DNA: TGTGCCAGCTCTCCAGGGACGGGGAACACTGAAGCTTTCTTT. Its translation is CASSPGTGNTEAFF. J is TRBJ1-1 and V is TRBV18; possible D gene TRBD1, 5 bases. This CDR3 contains 14 residues. V lost 6 bases and J 1 base, leaving 12 bases between the germline ends. The V gene's germline CDR1 is KGHSH and CDR2 LQKENI. Full variable domain (rest looked up from reference TRBV18 and TRBJ1-1): NAGVMQNPRHLVRRRGQEARLRCSPMKGHSHVYWYRQLPEEGLKFMVYLQKENIIDESGMPKERFSAEFPKEGPSILRIQQVVRGDSAAYFCASSPGTGNTEAFFGQGTRLTVV.

This clone occurred many times. The rearrangement joins TRBV12-3 or TRBV12-4 to TRBJ1-1, with D maybe TRBD1 (6 bases). The length of the CDR3 is 14 residues. V was clipped by 5 bases and J by 5 bases, with 15 bases between them. This chain's CDR3 is CASSEQGGGTEAFF. The CDR3 nucleotides are TGTGCCAGCAGTGAACAGGGAGGGGGGACTGAAGCTTTCTTT.

The chain has TRBV5-4 and TRBJ1-6; D may be TRBD1 (6 bases). CDR1 is SGHNT and CDR2 is YYREEE in the germline V gene (reference sequence). V was trimmed by 0 bases and J by 5 bases, leaving 15 bases between them. This CDR3 has 17 residues. CDR3 region: CASSLALARGNNSPLHF. The DNA for the CDR3 is TGTGCCAGCAGCTTGGCTTTGGCCAGGGGAAATAATTCACCCCTCCACTTT.

The table lists this clone with a few counts. The chain combines TRBV6-1 with TRBJ2-2; 10 positions match TRBD2. With 2 bases clipped from V and 8 bases from J, the junction kept 5 bases outside the gene matches. Germline loops: CDR1 MNHNS, CDR2 SASEGT. The CDR3 is 15 amino acids. CDR3 residues: CASSELAGESGELFF. DNA for the CDR3: TGTGCCAGCAGTGAACTAGCGGGAGAGTCGGGGGAGCTGTTTTTT.

The genes are TRBV5-8 and TRBJ1-2, with TRBD1 matching over 7 bases. The CDR3 contains 15 residues. V lost 1 base, J lost 8 bases, and 11 bases stayed unmatched. Looked up from germline, CDR1 is SGHTS and CDR2 is YDEGEE. CDR3 nucleotides: TGTGCCAGCAGCTTGCCCGGACAGGCTATGGAGGGCTACACCTTC. It yields the protein CASSLPGQAMEGYTF.

The chain couples TRBV18 to TRBJ1-4; D ambiguous. Germline V gives CDR1 KGHSH, CDR2 LQKENI. With 4 bases removed from V and 5 bases from J, the gap between germline ends came to 2 bases. This CDR3 has 11 amino acids. In nucleotides, the CDR3 is TGTGCCAGCTCACTGAATGAAAAACTGTTTTTT. This sequence encodes CASSLNEKLFF.

This clone appeared a few times. The V call is TRBV28, the J call TRBJ2-7; 7 bases map to TRBD1. The germline V gene has CDR1 MDHEN and CDR2 SYDVKM. After removal of 1 base from V and 0 bases from J, the junction contained 0 bases not matched to a gene. The CDR3 has 14 amino acids. The CDR3 region is CASSLSGGSYEQYF. CDR3 nucleotide sequence: TGTGCCAGCAGTTTATCAGGGGGCTCCTACGAGCAGTACTTC.

The J gene is TRBJ1-3, the V gene TRBV2, with unresolved D. CDR3 length: 12 residues. Germline-derived CDR1 and CDR2 are SNHLY and FYNNEI. The germline V and J ends were trimmed by 4 bases and 2 bases, with 3 bases remaining between them. CDR3 nucleotides: TGTGCCAGCAGTGGCCCTGGAAACACCATATATTTT. As protein: CASSGPGNTIYF.